The 3 T cell receptor beta chains listed next were all sequenced from one sample in a study of cytomegalovirus exposure and HLA in healthy donors (dated by TCRdb to the late 2010s). Library method: the immunoSEQ multiplex PCR assay. TCRdb stores this immuneACCESS table with in-frame sequences only. Part of the clones is absent; in the studies checked, under half of the shortfall reflects unresolved V genes, and no reason is known for the rest. Recorded for this sample are 85,000 to 90,000 clones; 95% to 97% of them occurred a single time. The top ten hold roughly 0.8% of the sample. The sample comprised PBMCs. These receptor sequences come from a man between 18 and 29 years old in good health and CMV-seronegative.

The genes are TRBV4-2 and TRBJ2-7; tentative D call: TRBD2 (6 bases). V was cut by 0 bases and J by 3 bases, with 15 bases left in between. CDR3 length: 16 amino acids. Per germline, CDR1 LGHNA and CDR2 YNFKEQ. CDR3 bases: TGTGCCAGCAGCCAAGATCTGGTACTAGCAGTCTACGAGCAGTACTTC. Amino acids: CASSQDLVLAVYEQYF.

The chain has TRBV2 and TRBJ1-2; 8 nucleotides agree with TRBD1. The CDR3 consists of 15 residues. The V gene's germline CDR1 is SNHLY and CDR2 FYNNEI. Germline trimming cut 3 bases from V and 4 bases from J; bases unmatched to any gene: 7. CDR3: CASSDRRTGTYGYTF. CDR3 bases: TGTGCCAGCAGTGATAGAAGGACAGGGACCTATGGCTACACCTTC.

This chain links TRBV6-5 with TRBJ1-1; no clear D gene. There are 13 residues in the CDR3. The germline V and J ends were trimmed by 5 bases and 11 bases, with 18 bases remaining between them. The germline gives CDR1 MNHEY, CDR2 SVGAGI. The CDR3 region is CASSARYPPEAFF. The CDR3 bases are TGTGCCAGCAGTGCCCGCTATCCACCCGAGGCTTTCTTT.